The clone carrying this T cell receptor beta chain has more than one count but fewer than ten. V was shortened by 2 bases and J by 0 bases, with 10 bases between the two germline ends. The CDR3 extends over 15 amino acids. Germline CDR1 and CDR2: MNHEY and SMNVEV (reference sequence). This sample was included in a study of immune evolution from preneoplasia to lung adenocarcinoma. Study-wide context: HLA loss of heterozygosity: about 7% AIS, about 14% MIA, about 35% ADC, none AAH.

Assay: immunoSEQ multiplex PCR; the TCRdb copy retains only in-frame clones and omits some. The table lists 4,900 or so clones, 70% to 85% of them singletons. Patients had resection in Japan or China between about 2014 and 2018. This chain joins TRBV27 and TRBJ1-1; possible D gene TRBD1, 5 bases. Material: FFPE minimally invasive lung adenocarcinoma tissue. This clonotype originated in a person aged 45 to 69 with lung adenocarcinoma. The CDR3 DNA sequence: TGTGCCAGCAGTTTAAGTTCGGGGCTGAACACTGAAGCTTTCTTT. Protein sequence: CASSLSSGLNTEAFF.